This passage covers 3 T cell receptor beta chains from one sample sequenced in a study of T-cell memory formation after mild COVID-19. TCRdb re-called the 5' RACE reads through MiXCR, storing one row per CDR3 protein. This table holds about 82,000 distinct CDR3 sequences, more than 10% found once. Sample: PBMCs or a T cell subset sorted from them (not recorded which). These receptor sequences come from a man aged 18 to 35 who had mild COVID-19 (a few samples of this study predate the infection). Cell type and time point are not known.

The chain is built from TRBV5-6 and TRBJ1-1; weak D call: TRBD1 (6 bases). Trimming stripped 1 base from V and 7 bases from J, with 11 bases between. The CDR3 has 13 amino acids. CDR1 is SGHDT, CDR2 YYEEEE, per germline. The CDR3 coding sequence is TGTGCCAGCAGCTTGAATGCAGGGGTTGAAGCTTTCTTT. As protein: CASSLNAGVEAFF. Supplemented by reference TRBV5-6 and TRBJ1-1, the full variable domain reads DAGVTQSPTHLIKTRGQQVTLRCSPKSGHDTVSWYQQALGQGPQFIFQYYEEEERQRGNFPDRFSGHQFPNYSSELNVNALLLGDSALYLCASSLNAGVEAFFGQGTRLTVV.

The chain combines TRBV12-3 or TRBV12-4 with TRBJ2-2, with D unclear. The germline V and J ends were trimmed by 6 bases and 7 bases, with 15 bases remaining between them. The CDR3 totals 14 residues. The CDR3 nucleotides are TGTGCCAGCAGCCCAACCGAGTATGGCGGGGAGCTGTTTTTT. Its protein product is CASSPTEYGGELFF.

Only a few counts were recorded for this clonotype. CDR3 sequence reads: CATGAGAYEQYF. The DNA for the CDR3 is TGTGCCACCGGGGCAGGGGCCTACGAGCAGTACTTC. This chain joins TRBV7-9 and TRBJ2-7; a possible D gene is TRBD1 (6 bases). Trimming shortened V by 10 bases and J by 2 bases, and 12 bases separated the two germline ends. The CDR3 is 12 residues long. Per germline, CDR1 SEHNR and CDR2 FQNEAQ (reference sequence).